A selection of T cell receptor beta chains follows, all from one sample in a study of T-cell reconstitution after alpha-beta-depleted transplantation in children. Using its own MiXCR run on the PCR reads, TCRdb lists one record per CDR3 protein. The sample has 200,000 to 250,000 distinct CDR3 sequences; approximately 24% are singletons. This material consisted of PBMCs, mostly from graft donor cells, taken 360 days after TCRalphabeta/CD19-depleted stem cell transplant. The receptors stem from a female patient between 2 and 15 years old who had a stem cell transplant for congenital amegakaryocytic thrombocytopenia, so the T cells may come from the graft donor. Both conserved end residues are part of each CDR3. The order of the fields is D gene, J gene, clone size, V gene, CDR3 DNA, CDR3 protein. A D gene is named only where the DNA matches it firmly. Size tells how often a clone was seen (once, few, many) or the class of an expanded clone, and some rows leave it out.

d_call: .
j_call: TRBJ2-7
clone_size: .
v_call: TRBV28
cdr3_nt: TGTGCCAGCAGCCGAATGACAGGGACCCTCGGGAGGGACTTC
cdr3_aa: CASSRMTGTLGRDF

d_call: TRBD2
j_call: TRBJ2-5
clone_size: few
v_call: TRBV6-2/TRBV6-3
cdr3_nt: TGTGCCAGCAGGACGACTAGCCGAGAGACCCAGTACTTC
cdr3_aa: CASRTTSRETQYF

d_call: .
j_call: TRBJ2-3
clone_size: .
v_call: TRBV5-4
cdr3_nt: TGTGCCAGCAGCTTGATCGGGCCAGATACGCAGTATTTT
cdr3_aa: CASSLIGPDTQYF

d_call: .
j_call: TRBJ2-3
clone_size: few
v_call: TRBV18
cdr3_nt: TGTGCCAGCTCACGGTCGGGGACACCCACAGATACGCAGTATTTT
cdr3_aa: CASSRSGTPTDTQYF

d_call: TRBD1
j_call: TRBJ1-1
clone_size: .
v_call: TRBV12-3/TRBV12-4
cdr3_nt: TGTGCCAGCAGTCACCGTAAAACAGGGGCTGGCTCTGAAGCTTTCTTT
cdr3_aa: CASSHRKTGAGSEAFF

d_call: TRBD1
j_call: TRBJ1-1
clone_size: .
v_call: TRBV5-1
cdr3_nt: TGCGCCAGCAGCTTTCCCGGTTCGACAGGGGGCTACACTGAAGCTTTCTTT
cdr3_aa: CASSFPGSTGGYTEAFF

d_call: .
j_call: TRBJ1-1
clone_size: many
v_call: TRBV12-3/TRBV12-4
cdr3_nt: TGTGCCAGCAGTCCCACCGGACTGAACACTGAAGCTTTCTTT
cdr3_aa: CASSPTGLNTEAFF

d_call: .
j_call: TRBJ1-2
clone_size: .
v_call: TRBV4-3
cdr3_nt: TGCGCCAGCAGCCAAGATTTCCGGGTGGGACATGGCTACACCTTC
cdr3_aa: CASSQDFRVGHGYTF

d_call: .
j_call: TRBJ2-1
clone_size: .
v_call: TRBV4-1
cdr3_nt: TGCGCCAGCAGCCAAGTAGGTGGAGAGGGGAATGAGCAGTTCTTC
cdr3_aa: CASSQVGGEGNEQFF

d_call: .
j_call: TRBJ2-1
clone_size: few
v_call: TRBV12-3/TRBV12-4
cdr3_nt: TGTGCCAGCAGTTTTGGGCCCGATGAGCAGTTCTTC
cdr3_aa: CASSFGPDEQFF

d_call: TRBD2
j_call: TRBJ2-1
clone_size: .
v_call: TRBV7-9
cdr3_nt: TGTGCCAGCAGCTCAGACCGAGGACTAGCGGGGTTCAGCGAGCAGTTCTTC
cdr3_aa: CASSSDRGLAGFSEQFF

d_call: .
j_call: TRBJ2-4
clone_size: .
v_call: TRBV28
cdr3_nt: TGTGCCAGCACGGCCACAGCCAAAAACATTCAGTACTTC
cdr3_aa: CASTATAKNIQYF

d_call: .
j_call: TRBJ2-3
clone_size: .
v_call: TRBV20-1
cdr3_nt: TGCAGTGGCCGGGGGTGGGTTGACTCTGATACGCAGTATTTT
cdr3_aa: CSGRGWVDSDTQYF

d_call: TRBD1
j_call: TRBJ1-5
clone_size: .
v_call: TRBV2
cdr3_nt: TGTGCCAGCAGGGGACAGGCGAGCAATCAGCCCCAGCATTTT
cdr3_aa: CASRGQASNQPQHF

d_call: .
j_call: TRBJ2-2
clone_size: .
v_call: TRBV12-3/TRBV12-4
cdr3_nt: TGTGCCAGCAGTTTGAGTCAGGCTGTGTCCGGGGAGCTGTTTTTT
cdr3_aa: CASSLSQAVSGELFF

d_call: .
j_call: TRBJ1-2
clone_size: .
v_call: TRBV29-1
cdr3_nt: TGCAGCGTGCCAATCCTGGGGGACTATGGCTACACCTTC
cdr3_aa: CSVPILGDYGYTF

d_call: TRBD2
j_call: TRBJ2-7
clone_size: many
v_call: TRBV10-3
cdr3_nt: TGTGCCTCCCAACTAGCGGGTGCCTCGGTTGTAGTGTACTTC
cdr3_aa: CASQLAGASVVVYF

d_call: .
j_call: TRBJ1-5
clone_size: few
v_call: TRBV19
cdr3_nt: TGTGCCAGTAGTATGAGAGTCGGGGCCAGTAGCAATCAGCCCCAGCATTTT
cdr3_aa: CASSMRVGASSNQPQHF

d_call: .
j_call: TRBJ2-7
clone_size: many
v_call: TRBV7-9
cdr3_nt: TGTGCCAGCAGCTTAGCGTCCACAGTAGAGGACGAGCAGTACTTC
cdr3_aa: CASSLASTVEDEQYF

d_call: .
j_call: TRBJ2-5
clone_size: few
v_call: TRBV7-9
cdr3_nt: TGTGCCAGCAGCCCTACATGGGAGACCCAGTACTTC
cdr3_aa: CASSPTWETQYF

d_call: .
j_call: TRBJ2-4
clone_size: .
v_call: TRBV28
cdr3_nt: TGTGCCAGCAGTTTTTGGGAGAAAAACATTCAGTACTTC
cdr3_aa: CASSFWEKNIQYF

d_call: TRBD2
j_call: TRBJ2-1
clone_size: .
v_call: TRBV7-8
cdr3_nt: TGTGCCAGCAGCCTTAGACTAGCGGCCCACAATGAGCAGTTCTTC
cdr3_aa: CASSLRLAAHNEQFF

d_call: TRBD1
j_call: TRBJ1-4
clone_size: .
v_call: TRBV4-2
cdr3_nt: TGTGCCAGCAGCCAGGAGACAGGGGGAAATGAAAAACTGTTTTTT
cdr3_aa: CASSQETGGNEKLFF

d_call: .
j_call: TRBJ2-2
clone_size: .
v_call: TRBV27
cdr3_nt: TGTGCCAGCAGTTTTGCCGGCCGGGCGGAGCTGTTTTTT
cdr3_aa: CASSFAGRAELFF

d_call: TRBD1
j_call: TRBJ2-1
clone_size: .
v_call: TRBV7-3
cdr3_nt: TGTGCCAGCAGCTTAACAGGGGGCTGCAATGAGCAGTTCTTC
cdr3_aa: CASSLTGGCNEQFF

d_call: .
j_call: TRBJ1-1
clone_size: many
v_call: TRBV29-1
cdr3_nt: TGCAGCGCAACCAGGGGTGACACTGAAGCTTTCTTT
cdr3_aa: CSATRGDTEAFF

d_call: TRBD2
j_call: TRBJ2-7
clone_size: .
v_call: TRBV6-1
cdr3_nt: TGTGCCAGCAGTCAGGCCTCGGGACTAGCGGTCGCCGAGCAGTACTTC
cdr3_aa: CASSQASGLAVAEQYF

d_call: TRBD1
j_call: TRBJ2-5
clone_size: few
v_call: TRBV6-5
cdr3_nt: TGTGCCAGCAGTTACTCAGGGACAGAAGAGACCCAGTACTTC
cdr3_aa: CASSYSGTEETQYF

d_call: TRBD2
j_call: TRBJ2-7
clone_size: few
v_call: TRBV28
cdr3_nt: TGTGCCAGCAGTCCCCGACTAGCGGGGGAGCAGTACTTC
cdr3_aa: CASSPRLAGEQYF

d_call: TRBD1
j_call: TRBJ1-1
clone_size: .
v_call: TRBV2
cdr3_nt: TGTGCCAGCAGTGAAGCGCTCTGGCAGGGGGCTTTAGTGAACACTGAAGCTTTCTTT
cdr3_aa: CASSEALWQGALVNTEAFF

d_call: .
j_call: TRBJ2-6
clone_size: .
v_call: TRBV6-2/TRBV6-3
cdr3_nt: TGTGCCACCAGGACCTGGGAGGTTTCTGGGGCCAACGTCCTGACTTTC
cdr3_aa: CATRTWEVSGANVLTF

d_call: .
j_call: TRBJ2-2
clone_size: .
v_call: TRBV20-1
cdr3_nt: TGCAGTGCTAGTGACCTCGGGATGGGGAACACCGGGGAGCTGTTTTTT
cdr3_aa: CSASDLGMGNTGELFF

d_call: TRBD1
j_call: TRBJ1-1
clone_size: .
v_call: TRBV20-1
cdr3_nt: TGCAGTGCTAGAATCGAGACAGGGGGCCCTGAAGCTTTCTTT
cdr3_aa: CSARIETGGPEAFF

d_call: TRBD2
j_call: TRBJ2-3
clone_size: .
v_call: TRBV29-1
cdr3_nt: TGCAGCGTTGTTACCGGACTAGTACTTAGCACAGATACGCAGTATTTT
cdr3_aa: CSVVTGLVLSTDTQYF

d_call: .
j_call: TRBJ2-7
clone_size: many
v_call: TRBV7-9
cdr3_nt: TGTGCCAGCAGCTTAAACCGGCCGGTTGAAGACGAGCAGTACTTC
cdr3_aa: CASSLNRPVEDEQYF

d_call: TRBD2
j_call: TRBJ2-1
clone_size: few
v_call: TRBV5-1
cdr3_nt: TGCGCCAGCAAAGAGTCCTTACGGCGGGAGGTCTACAATGAGCAGTTCTTC
cdr3_aa: CASKESLRREVYNEQFF

d_call: .
j_call: TRBJ2-2
clone_size: .
v_call: TRBV9
cdr3_nt: TGTGCCAGCAGCGAACTACCGGGACGGATCACCGGGGAGCTGTTTTTT
cdr3_aa: CASSELPGRITGELFF

d_call: .
j_call: TRBJ2-1
clone_size: few
v_call: TRBV5-1
cdr3_nt: TGCGCCACCAGCCTTGAGGCGTTCTCCTACAATGAGCAGTTCTTC
cdr3_aa: CATSLEAFSYNEQFF

d_call: .
j_call: TRBJ2-2
clone_size: few
v_call: TRBV12-3/TRBV12-4
cdr3_nt: TGTGCCAGCAGCCTGTCAATAGAGCGGAGTGGGGCCGGGGAGCTGTTTTTT
cdr3_aa: CASSLSIERSGAGELFF

d_call: .
j_call: TRBJ1-3
clone_size: .
v_call: TRBV6-5
cdr3_nt: TGTGCCAGCAGGACAGGTGGAAACACCATATATTTT
cdr3_aa: CASRTGGNTIYF

d_call: .
j_call: TRBJ2-3
clone_size: few
v_call: TRBV5-1
cdr3_nt: TGCGCCAGCAGCTTGGAGGTGGCCACAGATACGCAGTATTTT
cdr3_aa: CASSLEVATDTQYF

d_call: .
j_call: TRBJ1-6
clone_size: .
v_call: TRBV2
cdr3_nt: TGTGCCAGCTCGATTAGCTCCTATAATTCACCCCTCCACTTT
cdr3_aa: CASSISSYNSPLHF

d_call: .
j_call: TRBJ1-2
clone_size: .
v_call: TRBV6-1
cdr3_nt: TGTGCCAGCAGACCCCCTTCCGGGACACATGCCTACACCTTC
cdr3_aa: CASRPPSGTHAYTF

d_call: .
j_call: TRBJ2-3
clone_size: few
v_call: TRBV10-3
cdr3_nt: TGTGCCATCAGTGAGTCCCCCACAGATACGCAGTATTTT
cdr3_aa: CAISESPTDTQYF

d_call: .
j_call: TRBJ1-6
clone_size: few
v_call: TRBV4-3
cdr3_nt: TGCGCCAGCAGCCAAGATCTCAGGGGCGGGGGTTCACCCCTCCACTTT
cdr3_aa: CASSQDLRGGGSPLHF

d_call: TRBD2
j_call: TRBJ2-7
clone_size: few
v_call: TRBV12-3/TRBV12-4
cdr3_nt: TGTGCCAGCAGGGGGACTAGCGGAGGTTACGAGCAGTACTTC
cdr3_aa: CASRGTSGGYEQYF

d_call: TRBD2
j_call: TRBJ2-1
clone_size: few
v_call: TRBV6-2/TRBV6-3
cdr3_nt: TGTGCCAGCAGTTACTCCGCTAGCGGGAGTATCTATGAGCAGTTCTTC
cdr3_aa: CASSYSASGSIYEQFF

d_call: .
j_call: TRBJ1-3
clone_size: few
v_call: TRBV11-2
cdr3_nt: TGTGCCAGCAGCTTAATTGTGGGAGGGGGCTCTGGAAACACCATATATTTT
cdr3_aa: CASSLIVGGGSGNTIYF

d_call: .
j_call: TRBJ1-1
clone_size: few
v_call: TRBV12-3/TRBV12-4
cdr3_nt: TGTGCCAGCAGGAACAGTGTGAACACTGAAGCTTTCTTT
cdr3_aa: CASRNSVNTEAFF

d_call: .
j_call: TRBJ1-1
clone_size: many
v_call: TRBV12-3/TRBV12-4
cdr3_nt: TGTGCCAGCAGTTTAGGTTCTAACACTGAAGCTTTCTTT
cdr3_aa: CASSLGSNTEAFF

d_call: TRBD1
j_call: TRBJ1-5
clone_size: few
v_call: TRBV20-1
cdr3_nt: TGCAGTGCGGCCCGCCGGGACAGGGGAAATCAGCCCCAGCATTTT
cdr3_aa: CSAARRDRGNQPQHF

d_call: TRBD2
j_call: TRBJ2-7
clone_size: many
v_call: TRBV4-1
cdr3_nt: TGCGCCAGCAGCCAAGTTCTACTAGCGGGTTACGAGCAGTACTTC
cdr3_aa: CASSQVLLAGYEQYF

d_call: TRBD1
j_call: TRBJ2-7
clone_size: .
v_call: TRBV2
cdr3_nt: TGTGCCAGCGACGACAGGGCTCCCTACGAGCAGTACTTC
cdr3_aa: CASDDRAPYEQYF

d_call: TRBD2
j_call: TRBJ2-3
clone_size: .
v_call: TRBV9
cdr3_nt: TGTGCCAGCAGCCTTTTGACTAGCGGGAGGGATACGCAGTATTTT
cdr3_aa: CASSLLTSGRDTQYF

d_call: .
j_call: TRBJ2-3
clone_size: .
v_call: TRBV30
cdr3_nt: TGTGCCTGGACACCCCATAGCGTGGATACGCAGTATTTT
cdr3_aa: CAWTPHSVDTQYF

d_call: .
j_call: TRBJ1-5
clone_size: .
v_call: TRBV20-1
cdr3_nt: TGCAGTGCTAGAGACAGGATTAGCAATCAGCCCCAGCATTTT
cdr3_aa: CSARDRISNQPQHF

d_call: .
j_call: TRBJ1-1
clone_size: many
v_call: TRBV5-1
cdr3_nt: TGTGCCAGCAGCCTTGCGGTGAACACTGAAGCTTTCTTT
cdr3_aa: CASSLAVNTEAFF